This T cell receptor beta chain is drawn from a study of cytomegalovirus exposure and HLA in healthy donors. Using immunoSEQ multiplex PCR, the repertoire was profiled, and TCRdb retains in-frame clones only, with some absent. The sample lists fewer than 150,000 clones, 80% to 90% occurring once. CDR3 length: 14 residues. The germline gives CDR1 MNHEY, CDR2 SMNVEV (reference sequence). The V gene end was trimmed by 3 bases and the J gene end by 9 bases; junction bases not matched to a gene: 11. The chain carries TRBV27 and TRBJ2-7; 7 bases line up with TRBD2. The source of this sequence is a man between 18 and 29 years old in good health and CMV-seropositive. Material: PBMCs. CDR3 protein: CASSFGGDGSVQYF. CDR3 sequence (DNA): TGTGCCAGCAGTTTTGGGGGGGACGGGTCGGTGCAGTACTTC.